This T cell receptor (beta chain) was observed in a study of cytomegalovirus exposure and HLA in healthy donors (dated by TCRdb to about 2017). Describing the broader study: According to an earlier analysis of 587 of the donors, some 170 million T cells yielded over 100 million unique TCR beta sequences and roughly 280 Gb of sequence data. Roughly 300 gigabases of sequencing data and roughly 90 million unique TCR sequences were included in an early release covering roughly 700 HLA-typed donors. Of the 300 to 450 genotyped donors, 81% fell in the genetic ancestry cluster associated with self-reported Caucasian donors. The study aimed to test whether cataloging public T cell receptors could reveal signatures of past pathogen exposure. The study profiled the T cell repertoires of 500 to 800 subjects by immunosequencing and related them to cytomegalovirus serostatus. Besides the first cohort of roughly 640 subjects, a separate validation cohort made up of 95 to 150 different subjects was used. High-throughput TCR immunosequencing, statistical association of individual TCRs with disease status, and machine learning were combined to predict cytomegalovirus infection status. A later analysis re-analyzed previously published TCR beta repertoires from approximately 700 donors and added high-resolution HLA genotyping to study TCR occurrence patterns. The later analysis used no new phenotypic data to find candidate immune exposures, relying instead on TCR beta sequences and their occurrence across donors. To decide whether each TCR beta V gene segment behaved as functional or pseudogenic, an earlier analysis of fewer than 750 of the donors relied on high-throughput TCR beta sequencing. Alongside the repertoire data, information on donor age, sex, ethnicity and CMV serostatus was compiled. In a later genetic analysis, genome-wide SNP genotypes for about 55% of the 666 donors were used, and that subset was treated as a discovery cohort. Every discovery cohort repertoire had been produced on one sequencing platform. HLA typing covered class I and class II loci at four-digit resolution. Typing coverage varied by locus: 629-630 donors for A, B, C, DRB1 and DQB1; approximately 500 for DQA1; 606 for DPA1; approximately 490 for DPB1. Because of strong linkage in the cohort, roughly five DR-DQ haplotypes were treated as single units for association and clustering. Among 300 to 500 genotyped donors of the cohort, an average of around 220,000 unique TCR beta nucleotide sequences was sequenced per donor, of which 15% to 20% were non-productive.

Results the study describes overall, beyond this receptor: A later analysis found that HLA-associated TCR beta chains were more clonally expanded and had lower generation probabilities than equally common non-associated chains. In a later genetic analysis, fewer N-insertions in productive TCRs were reported among donors in an Asian-associated ancestry cluster than the roughly 710-donor mean. It was suggested by the authors that the approach could potentially be generalized to other disease states and immunological phenotypes. About 15 rarely observed V segments, including chromosome 9 orphons, were excluded from the earlier analysis of a few hundred of the donors because counts were too low. In an earlier analysis of around 600 of the donors, most TCR beta V segments were observed in productive rearrangements about 90% or about 30% of the time, broadly matching IMGT annotations. A few of the identified cytomegalovirus-associated TCR beta chains were confirmed in vitro to be specific for cytomegalovirus antigens. Across donors, most TCR sequences were observed very rarely, whereas some public TCRs were present in many individuals. The cohort was sequenced for TCR beta chains only, and without alpha or paired-chain data the features that could be detected were limited. The classifier was reported to diagnose cytomegalovirus status with high specificity and sensitivity in both the original and validation cohorts. A cluster of highly shared sequence variants was judged likely to be a technical artifact of the sequencing pipeline. V-gene and J-gene trimming of TCR beta chains was associated with a missense DCLRE1C variant in a later genetic analysis, and the association was replicated in an independent cohort. Because the 87-base-pair reads could not distinguish some IMGT-functional V segments, including TRBV6-2 and TRBV6-3, those segments were excluded. For the cohort, immune exposure information was limited to CMV serostatus. Roughly uniform sequencing depth across donors was assumed in presence/absence analyses, although this assumption may not hold. A further reported finding was that TCR beta sequences accurately predicted the HLA-A and HLA-B alleles for most subjects in the first cohort. Specific HLA alleles were associated with 16,951 TCR beta sequences at a false discovery rate of 0.05 in a later analysis. Because HLA typing was missing for some donors at each locus, association tests included only the typed subset. According to a later analysis, parvovirus B19, influenza, CMV and Epstein-Barr virus appeared linked to several top co-occurrence clusters. The study gave a list of 150 to 200 TCR beta chains associated with cytomegalovirus. In a later analysis, most CMV-associated TCR beta chains were found to appear HLA-restricted, with HLA associations seemingly driven largely by CMV exposure. In a later analysis, TCR association rates were found to vary across HLA loci, with the most associated TCRs seen for DRB1 alleles and the fewest for HLA-C alleles. Assigning TCR associations to individual alleles was difficult when HLA alleles, especially DR and DQ, strongly co-occurred. Correlated functional status among segregating V segments might be attributable to linkage disequilibrium, but an unknown experimental factor could not be ruled out.

The germline V gene (reference sequence) gives CDR1 as MNHEY and CDR2 as SMNVEV. For this chain, trimming is 5 bases at the V end and 2 bases at the J end, and the number of junction bases without a gene match is 1. The CDR3 sequence holds 14 residues, the cysteine and phenylalanine included. Solely the CDR3 DNA is kept, with 42 bases framed from the first base. About this clone: What antigen it recognizes has not been identified. No much larger clone is present one base from it, and per-base qualities are unavailable.

Libraries came from the immunoSEQ multiplex PCR assay. A mixture of 60 forward primers for TCR Vbeta segments and 13 reverse primers for TCR Jbeta segments was used in the multiplex PCR. A multiplex PCR assay on genomic DNA amplified the CDR3 region of rearranged TCR beta genes. The amplified TCR beta libraries were sequenced on the Illumina HiSeq System as 87-base-pair reads. Processing in the source paper ran as follows. In a later analysis, 70 million to 95 million unique TCR beta chains were counted across the roughly 670 repertoires, and roughly 10 million of these chains were shared by at least two donors. Raw reads were error-corrected and collapsed into unique sequences with a nearest-neighbor algorithm that merged closely related sequences to remove PCR and sequencing errors. Alignment of CDR3 sequences to IMGT reference sequences was used to assign V, D and J gene segments. Each retained sequence needed at least a six-nucleotide match to both a V gene segment and a J gene segment. A rearrangement counted as productive if the CDR3 had no stop codons and remained in frame with V and J, and every other rearrangement counted as non-productive. CDR3 was defined by IMGT convention, running from the second conserved V-encoded cysteine to the conserved J-encoded phenylalanine. Sequences without an unambiguous match to a single V gene segment were excluded from the earlier analysis of over 500 of the donors. In an earlier analysis of about 590 of the donors, a V segment was called functional when productive rearrangements were above 56.7%, and segregating when the standard deviation between donors exceeded 5%. A statistical classification framework was built for diagnosing cytomegalovirus status from the catalog of TCR beta chain sequences. In a later analysis, V and J genes were assigned by comparing TCR nucleotide sequences against IMGT/GENE-DB human TR gene sequences. A later analysis assigned CDR3 sequences and most-parsimonious VDJ recombination scenarios with the TCRdist pipeline. In a later analysis, each TCR beta chain was defined by its CDR3 amino acid sequence together with its V-gene family, and reads lacking a unique V-gene family were excluded. In a later analysis, 500 to 700 highly shared, low-generation-probability nucleotide sequences were removed to address suspected cross-contamination and a sequencing artifact. In a later analysis, a clonal expansion index was calculated for each public chain from normalized within-repertoire ranks of inferred template counts. Generation probabilities in a later analysis came from a VDJ recombination model fitted to out-of-frame rearrangements, and those results were checked against IGoR. A later analysis scored TCR-TCR, TCR-HLA and TCR-CMV co-occurrence with hypergeometric tests, applying a repertoire-size bias correction to TCR pairs. To estimate false discovery rates, a later analysis permuted the HLA or CMV assignments 20 times. A later analysis grouped co-occurring TCRs with DBSCAN, adding TCRdist sequence similarity when clustering within HLA-allele-positive subsets. Repertoires with fewer than 30,000 or more than 120,000 public chains were left out of co-occurrence clustering, as were five repertoires with anomalous nucleotide sharing. TCRdb obtained this table from immuneACCESS and retained in-frame rearrangements with V and J assigned. These tables miss some clones; where compared with another copy, unresolved V genes account for less than half of the shortfall, and the remainder is unexplained. V and J calls and clone size are as listed in that table; D and trimming were resolved from the DNA. The sample table holds about 120,000 clones, of which around 70% were seen once. 8.2% of the sample lies in the top ten.

The cohort consisted of approximately 690 healthy bone marrow donors. At the time of sampling, every cohort member was nominally healthy, though immune exposures that went unrecorded were likely present. The donor was CMV seropositive and belonged to the group of 250 to 300 seropositive cohort members. Each donor provided a peripheral blood sample, and peripheral blood mononuclear cells were used for TCR beta sequencing. Genomic DNA extraction from the blood cell samples was performed with the Qiagen DNeasy Blood Extraction Kit. The chain was built from TRBV27 and TRBJ2-7; TRBD2 fits 12 bases in the junction. This receptor was obtained from a middle-aged woman in good health and CMV-seropositive. Material for sequencing was PBMCs. The nucleotide sequence reads TGTGCCAGCAGTCTAGCGGGGGGGACCTACGAGCAGTACTTC. This yields the protein CASSLAGGTYEQYF.